This TCR beta chain is drawn from a study of OX40 agonist ivuxolimab in advanced cancers. Study-level points and caveats: Compared with CD4+, CD8+ T cells on average had more expanded clones.

Here immunoSEQ multiplex PCR was the method, and the copy in TCRdb shows in-frame clones only, minus some. The sample has 70,000 to 90,000 clones; 91% are singletons. As regards this clone: Its antigen remains unknown.

Sequences were derived from CD4+ or CD8+ T cells sorted from blood, sampled in a trial of the OX40 agonist ivuxolimab. The TCR originated in an adult with an advanced solid tumor such as melanoma, head and neck, liver or kidney cancer.

This chain's CDR3 is CATAQEVTRNIQYF. The CDR3 region has the DNA TGTGCCACTGCCCAGGAGGTTACACGAAACATTCAGTACTTC. V usage is TRBV19 and J usage is TRBJ2-4; TRBD2 is a possible D gene (5 bases). Trimming took 10 bases from V and 6 from J, leaving 19 bases between them. Germline lookup yields CDR1 LNHDA and CDR2 SQIVND (reference sequence). CDR3 length: 14 residues.